This TCR beta chain was retrieved from a study of T cell responses to AZD1222 COVID-19 vaccine. General study findings and limits: Distributed over spike, vaccine-associated CD4 TCRs predominated at 160-218 and 743-854. Donor demographics were predominantly white British with a female majority; clonal diversity may be underestimated.

Measured with immunoSEQ multiplex PCR; TCRdb has only the in-frame clones, and not every one. The table records roughly 40,000 clones, 80% to 90% of them present only once. Germline CDR1 reads MNHEY; CDR2 reads SVGAGI. Trimming took 2 bases from V and 3 from J, leaving 11 bases between them. This CDR3 comprises 14 residues. A note on this clone: What it recognizes is unknown.

This clonotype was sampled from an adult who received the MenACWY meningococcal vaccine as a control. The sample consisted of peripheral blood, taken 28 days after the second dose of the MenACWY control vaccine. The V gene is TRBV6-5, the J gene TRBJ2-7, with D perhaps given as TRBD1 or TRBD2 (5 bases each). The CDR3 DNA sequence: TGTGCCAGCAGTTACGGGGGAAGAGGCTACGAGCAGTACTTC. Translated: CASSYGGRGYEQYF.